The 16 T cell receptor beta chains presented below share a single source sample, sequenced in a study of blood T cell repertoires in COVID-19. The method was immunoSEQ multiplex PCR; TCRdb's version includes in-frame clones alone and lacks a portion of them. The sample lists hundreds of thousands of clones, about 82% seen once, with approximately 5% in the top ten. Sequencing was performed on peripheral blood. The receptors stem from a man between 45 and 60 years old with active or convalescent COVID-19.

The V and J genes are TRBV19 and TRBJ2-1; 7 bases align to TRBD1. Unmatched junction bases numbered 4, after V lost 3 bases and J lost 8 bases. CDR3 length equals 13 residues. Germline V gives CDR1 LNHDA, CDR2 SQIVND (reference sequence). CDR3 amino acids: CASSMTGTYEQFF. CDR3 in DNA: TGTGCCAGTAGTATGACAGGGACGTATGAGCAGTTCTTC.

This clone was picked up a small number of times. In nucleotides, the CDR3 is TGCGCCAGCAGACCCTCGGACAGGGGTCAACCCTACGAGCAGTACTTC. It specifies CASRPSDRGQPYEQYF. The chain has TRBV5-1 and TRBJ2-7, with 9 bases aligning to TRBD1. Per germline, CDR1 SGHRS and CDR2 YFSETQ. The CDR3 sequence is 16 residues long. The V gene end was trimmed by 5 bases and the J gene end by 2 bases; junction bases not matched to a gene: 11.

The CDR3 spells CASSHRTGWLTGNTIYF. The CDR3 nucleotides are TGTGCCAGCAGCCACAGGACAGGTTGGCTGACTGGAAACACCATATATTTT. The chain recombines TRBV7-3 with TRBJ1-3; 7 positions agree with TRBD1. Germline V lookup: CDR1 SGHTA, CDR2 FQGTGA. The J segment lost 2 bases and the V segment lost 5 bases, leaving 12 bases of the junction unmatched. This CDR3 is 17 amino acids long.

This clone was picked up a small number of times. The V gene is TRBV7-9, the J gene TRBJ1-2; maybe TRBD1 (5 bases). The ends were cut back, 5 bases at V and 0 bases at J, with 10 bases in the middle. Germline V gene sequence: CDR1 SEHNR, CDR2 FQNEAQ (reference sequence). The CDR3 totals 14 residues. The CDR3 loop reads CASSEHRSNYGYTF. CDR3 in DNA: TGTGCCAGCAGCGAACACAGGTCTAACTATGGCTACACCTTC.

This clone was counted once. The chain employs TRBV19 and TRBJ2-5, with 11 bases that match TRBD2. J was trimmed by 5 bases and V by 3 bases; bases with no gene match: 11. This CDR3 has 17 residues. In germline, CDR1 is LNHDA, CDR2 SQIVND (reference sequence). CDR3 DNA: TGTGCCAGTAGTATCGGCCGTGGGCTAGCGGGAGGTGAGACCCAGTACTTC. Translation: CASSIGRGLAGGETQYF.

The gene calls are TRBV15 and TRBJ2-1, with 7 bases matching TRBD2. Germline CDR1 is LNHNV and CDR2 is YYDKDF (reference sequence). J was trimmed by 0 bases and V by 5 bases; bases with no gene match: 1. The CDR3 covers 14 residues. This chain's CDR3 is CATSRGSSYNEQFF. CDR3 nucleotides: TGTGCCACCAGCCGCGGGAGCTCCTACAATGAGCAGTTCTTC.

This chain links TRBV27 with TRBJ2-1; D gene uncertain. This CDR3 is 16 amino acids long. Per germline, CDR1 MNHEY and CDR2 SMNVEV (reference sequence). V lost 5 bases to trimming and J lost 3 bases, with 17 bases between them. CDR3 sequence (DNA): TGTGCCAGCAGTCCGCTCGCAGGCCGTCTCTACAATGAGCAGTTCTTC. It specifies CASSPLAGRLYNEQFF.

This chain links TRBV28 with TRBJ1-5; TRBD1 agrees at 7 bases. Germline CDR1 MDHEN, CDR2 SYDVKM. CDR3 length equals 14 residues. V gave up 2 bases and J gave up 6 bases; unmatched junction bases: 4. The CDR3, as DNA: TGTGCCAGCAGTTTAGAAGGGGGCAGTCAGCCCCAGCATTTT. This gives the protein CASSLEGGSQPQHF.

The chain carries TRBV28 and TRBJ1-4; 8 bases align to TRBD1. The CDR3 has 19 amino acids. Germline assignment: CDR1 MDHEN and CDR2 SYDVKM. The ends lost 5 bases at V and 5 bases at J; junction bases unmatched: 19. Here the CDR3 reads CASSPIRTGSGNVNEKLFF. The CDR3 region has the DNA TGTGCCAGCAGTCCAATCCGGACAGGGAGTGGGAATGTAAATGAAAAACTGTTTTTT.

The chain combines TRBV19 with TRBJ2-2; D is possibly TRBD2 (5 bases). Trimming cost V 6 bases and J 4 bases, with 12 bases left between them. This CDR3 has 14 amino acids. Germline values: CDR1 LNHDA, CDR2 SQIVND (reference sequence). CDR3 protein: CASRSDYSTGELFF. The CDR3, as DNA: TGTGCCAGTAGAAGCGACTACTCCACCGGGGAGCTGTTTTTT. Full variable domain (missing parts from reference TRBV19 and TRBJ2-2): DGGITQSPKYLFRKEGQNVTLSCEQNLNHDAMYWYRQDPGQGLRLIYYSQIVNDFQKGDIAEGYSVSREKKESFPLTVTSAQKNPTAFYLCASRSDYSTGELFFGEGSRLTVL.

V is TRBV4-2 and J is TRBJ2-5; 7 positions agree with TRBD1. J lost 0 bases, V lost 1 base, and 5 bases had no gene match. The CDR3 has 16 residues. In germline, CDR1 is LGHNA, CDR2 YNFKEQ. CDR3 in amino acids: CASSQATGTDQETQYF. The CDR3 DNA is TGTGCCAGCAGCCAAGCCACAGGGACAGACCAAGAGACCCAGTACTTC.

The genes are TRBV29-1 and TRBJ2-1, with D hard to call. This CDR3 is built from 11 residues. The germline CDR1 and CDR2 sequences are SQVTM and ANQGSEA. V was trimmed by 4 bases and J by 7 bases, leaving 8 bases between them. CDR3 in DNA: TGCAGCGTTGTATTGAGGAATGAGCAGTTCTTC. Amino acid sequence: CSVVLRNEQFF.

This clone was seen ten or more times. The CDR3 spells CASSARTENQPQHF. As DNA, the CDR3 is TGCGCCAGCAGTGCTAGGACAGAAAATCAGCCCCAGCATTTT. The V and J genes are TRBV10-2 and TRBJ1-5; weak D call: TRBD1 (6 bases). The CDR3 spans 14 residues. The germline V gene has CDR1 WSHSY and CDR2 SAAADI. The V gene lost 4 bases and the J gene lost 4 bases, with 11 bases spanning the gap.

This clone was recorded a few times. The genes are TRBV3-1 (or the pseudogene TRBV3-2) and TRBJ2-7, with 8 bases identical to TRBD2. V lost 1 base and J lost 2; bases outside the gene matches: 7. The CDR3 covers 16 residues. Per the germline V gene, CDR1 is LGHDT and CDR2 is YNNKEL (reference sequence). Written as DNA, the CDR3 is TGTGCCAGCAGCCAAGTGAGACTAGCGAAGCCCTACGAGCAGTACTTC. Its translation is CASSQVRLAKPYEQYF.

The V call is TRBV7-9, the J call TRBJ2-4; 7 nucleotides line up with TRBD1. The CDR3 extends over 16 amino acids. Germline values: CDR1 SEHNR, CDR2 FQNEAQ (reference sequence). V was pared by 3 bases and J by 2 bases, with 7 bases of the junction left unmatched. The chain's CDR3 is CASSFLPGGTKNIQYF. The DNA of the CDR3 is TGTGCCAGCAGCTTCTTGCCAGGGGGAACCAAAAACATTCAGTACTTC.

The gene calls are TRBV30 and TRBJ2-1; TRBD2 aligns across 16 bases. CDR1 is GTSNPN, CDR2 SVGIG, per germline (reference sequence). V dropped 2 bases and J dropped 14; count of bases not matched to a gene: 12. There are 16 residues in the CDR3. CDR3 sequence (DNA): TGTGCCTGGAGTCCCACCGGGACTAGCGGGAGGGCCAATGAGTTCTTC. Amino acid sequence: CAWSPTGTSGRANEFF.